This record looks at one T cell receptor beta chain sequence and its context. Its antigen is unidentified. The data were taken from a study of T cells in localized non-small cell lung cancer. The CDR3 runs to 16 residues. With 2 bases clipped from V and 4 bases from J, the junction kept 6 bases outside the gene matches. The germline V gene encodes CDR1 SGHTS and CDR2 YDEGEE. Overall study results and limits: Adjacent uninvolved lung had the highest clonality, suggesting focused antigen responses.

Sequencing was performed with immunoSEQ multiplex PCR; in TCRdb, only in-frame clones are kept and a portion is missing. The table has about 61,000 clones, roughly 90% seen once. This sequence originates from a man aged 35 to 69 with stage I squamous cell lung carcinoma. The sequencing here drew on peripheral blood, taken before any cancer treatment. This chain uses TRBV5-8 with TRBJ2-6; 7 positions match TRBD2. CDR3 bases: TGTGCCAGCAGCTTCCCAGGGCGGGAGGGGGCCAACGTCCTGACTTTC. As protein: CASSFPGREGANVLTF.